These T cell receptor beta chains were read from a single sample in a study of blood T cells in healthy people across ages. Each CDR3 protein is one row after TCRdb ran MiXCR on the 5' RACE reads. Among around 1,800,000 distinct CDR3 sequences listed, approximately 39% were seen once. Input material: blood. The origin of the receptors is a human donor in good health. The CDR3 runs from the conserved cysteine through the conserved F or W. Fields, in order: CDR3 DNA, CDR3 protein, J gene, CDR3 length, V gene, D gene, clone size. D genes are given only for firm matches. Part of the rows lack a size; the others show once, few, many or a class for expanded clones.

cdr3_nt: TGTGCCAGCAGACCTCTAGCGGGGGGACTCACAGATACGCAGTATTTT
cdr3_aa: CASRPLAGGLTDTQYF
j_call: TRBJ2-3
cdr3_length: 16
v_call: TRBV6-2/TRBV6-3
d_call: TRBD2
clone_size: few

cdr3_nt: TGTGCCAGCAGCCAAGAAATCGGCAGGGGCCGTTCGGGCTATGGCTACACCTTC
cdr3_aa: CASSQEIGRGRSGYGYTF
j_call: TRBJ1-2
cdr3_length: 18
v_call: TRBV3-1
d_call: NA
clone_size: few

cdr3_nt: TGTGCCAGCAGCTTAGTTGACAGCAGTTATGAGCAGTTCTTC
cdr3_aa: CASSLVDSSYEQFF
j_call: TRBJ2-1
cdr3_length: 14
v_call: TRBV11-2
d_call: NA
clone_size: NA

cdr3_nt: TGCAGTATAGAGGACTACGAGCAGTACTTC
cdr3_aa: CSIEDYEQYF
j_call: TRBJ2-7
cdr3_length: 10
v_call: TRBV20-1
d_call: NA
clone_size: few

cdr3_nt: TGTGCCAGCAGAGATCTCCGGCAGGGCGGTGAGACCCAGTACTTC
cdr3_aa: CASRDLRQGGETQYF
j_call: TRBJ2-5
cdr3_length: 15
v_call: TRBV7-2
d_call: NA
clone_size: few

cdr3_nt: TGTGCCAGCAGTCCCCTAGCGGAAAGCTACAATGAGCAGTTCTTC
cdr3_aa: CASSPLAESYNEQFF
j_call: TRBJ2-1
cdr3_length: 15
v_call: TRBV27
d_call: TRBD2
clone_size: NA

cdr3_nt: TGTGCCGGCAGTGCCCAGTTGGGGGGTGGCGGCTACACCTTC
cdr3_aa: CAGSAQLGGGGYTF
j_call: TRBJ1-2
cdr3_length: 14
v_call: TRBV6-1
d_call: NA
clone_size: few

cdr3_nt: TGTGCCAGCAGTTACCCGCTAGTTGAATCGGACACCGGAGGGGGAGAGACCCAGTACTTC
cdr3_aa: CASSYPLVESDTGGGETQYF
j_call: TRBJ2-5
cdr3_length: 20
v_call: TRBV6-5
d_call: NA
clone_size: few

cdr3_nt: TGCAGCTCCTTGGGGGGGCCACACAGCAATGGCTACACCTTC
cdr3_aa: CSSLGGPHSNGYTF
j_call: TRBJ1-2
cdr3_length: 14
v_call: TRBV29-1
d_call: NA
clone_size: NA

cdr3_nt: TGTGCCAGCAGCAAACAGGGGGCCTATAATGAAAAACTGTTTTTT
cdr3_aa: CASSKQGAYNEKLFF
j_call: TRBJ1-4
cdr3_length: 15
v_call: TRBV14
d_call: TRBD1
clone_size: NA

cdr3_nt: TGTGCCAGCAGTCGTTCCGGGACGCCAGGACTAGCCAAAAACATTCAGTACTTC
cdr3_aa: CASSRSGTPGLAKNIQYF
j_call: TRBJ2-4
cdr3_length: 18
v_call: TRBV6-1
d_call: NA
clone_size: NA

cdr3_nt: TGTGCCAGCAGTCCAGCCGAAGAAAGTGGCTACACCTTC
cdr3_aa: CASSPAEESGYTF
j_call: TRBJ1-2
cdr3_length: 13
v_call: TRBV12-3/TRBV12-4
d_call: NA
clone_size: NA